This T cell receptor beta chain was sequenced during a study of blood T cell repertoires in COVID-19 (dated by TCRdb to 2020 to 2022). Regarding the complete study: Collaborator samples came from the United States, Italy and Spain and covered acute and convalescent phases of COVID-19. Samples came from the ongoing ImmuneRACE study (first 160 participants) plus 1,254 subjects from 6 global collaborators. The prospective study material was composed of cDNA or gDNA derived from T cells, B-cell-depleted T cells, or PBMCs. The repertoires were released in a freely available public database intended as a resource for research on the immune response to SARS-CoV-2. The dataset comprised deeply sampled blood TCRbeta repertoires from subjects exposed to, actively infected with, or recovered from COVID-19. Where available, HLA class I and class II types were taken from metadata supplied by the sample provider and were not determined by assay-based typing. The sample metadata nearly always contained a de-identified subject ID, COVID-19 status, age in years and sex. Study-wide conclusions, independent of this receptor: The quantity of clinical and demographic metadata differed by source and by participant and was supplied without curation.

As concerns this clone: The target of this receptor is not known. Nothing much larger sits one base from this clone, and base qualities are not available.

From the germline V gene, CDR1 is MNHEY and CDR2 is SVGAGI. V is pruned by 4 bases and J by 10 bases, leaving 7 bases of the junction without a gene match. Taken from cysteine to phenylalanine, the CDR3 has 15 residues. The DNA shown is the 45-base CDR3, in frame from base 1. TCRbeta CDR3 regions were amplified from genomic DNA by means of the immunoSEQ Assay, a bias-controlled multiplex PCR. The original pipeline was this. The number of nucleated cells in each sample was estimated by amplification of reference gene primers within the assay. To quantify the absolute abundance of each unique TCRbeta CDR3 rearrangement, sequence reads were collapsed and filtered. Productive Simpson clonality was computed per sample as the square root of Simpson's diversity index over productive rearrangements. TCRdb carries this immuneACCESS record with in-frame sequences only. Its versions omit some clonotypes, under half of them owing to an unresolved V gene in the studies checked, with the rest unexplained. That table gives V, J and clone size, and the DNA gave D and trimming. The sample table shows roughly 330,000 clones, and more than 75% are seen once. About 5.4% of the sample lies in the top ten.

Participants in the prospective study were aged about 18 to 100 years, lived in under 30 United States geographic areas, and enrolled through a virtual design. In the prospective study, participants were assigned to cohorts based on the clinical history participants reported in a screening survey and a study questionnaire. Recovered participants in ImmuneRACE Cohort 3 were defined as having two consecutive negative NP/OP PCR tests, clearance from a healthcare professional, or resolution of symptoms. Each participant in the prospective study had whole blood, serum and a nasopharyngeal or oropharyngeal swab collected by mobile phlebotomists. Participants in the prospective study had the option to provide additional blood draws and questionnaires over a roughly 2-month period. Blood samples from the prospective study were shipped frozen or at room temperature prior to DNA extraction.

Sequencing used PBMCs or T cells enriched from blood (not recorded which). This clonotype originated in a woman in her 30s who had recovered from COVID-19. The chain is made from TRBV6-5 and TRBJ1-6; a stretch of 10 junction bases matches TRBD1. At the DNA level, the sequence is TGTGCCAGCAGTTCTCGGGGGACAGGGGTATCACCCCTCCACTTT. Translated, it gives CASSSRGTGVSPLHF.